This is a list of T cell receptor beta chains from one sample in a study of tumor-infiltrating lymphocytes in oesophageal squamous cell carcinoma. TCRdb re-called the PCR reads with MiXCR, one entry per CDR3 protein. The data contain approximately 9,700 distinct CDR3 sequences, roughly three fifths of them seen just once; the ten biggest clones take up around a third. The sample was esophageal tumor tissue. Receptors were obtained from a male donor with esophageal squamous cell carcinoma. The CDR3 runs from the conserved cysteine through the conserved F or W. D genes are given only for firm matches. Where a row states a size, it is once, few, many or the class of an expanded clone; other rows omit it.

.	few	TRBV7-2	TRBJ2-3	CASSPQLIWGELADTQYF	TGTGCCAGCAGCCCTCAGCTGATCTGGGGGGAGCTGGCAGATACGCAGTATTTT
TRBD2	.	TRBV7-2	TRBJ2-7	CASSLGVAGGYEQYF	TGTGCCAGCAGCCTTGGGGTAGCGGGGGGTTACGAGCAGTACTTC
.	.	TRBV7-3	TRBJ2-7	CASRLTGTFYGEQYF	TGTGCCAGCAGGCTTACCGGGACGTTTTACGGCGAGCAGTACTTC
.	.	TRBV7-8	TRBJ1-2	CASSLGGTNYGYTF	TGTGCCAGCAGCTTAGGGGGGACTAACTATGGCTACACCTTC
TRBD1	.	TRBV7-8	TRBJ2-7	CASSSTGSPYEQYF	TGTGCCAGCAGCTCGACAGGGAGTCCCTACGAGCAGTACTTC
TRBD2	.	TRBV7-8	TRBJ2-2	CASSLWRGGSGELFF	TGTGCCAGCAGCTTATGGCGGGGGGGCTCCGGGGAGCTGTTTTTT
TRBD2	.	TRBV6-6	TRBJ2-1	CASSYAGLAFYSAYNEQFF	TGTGCCAGCAGTTACGCCGGACTAGCGTTTTACTCGGCGTACAATGAGCAGTTCTTC
.	many	TRBV6-1	TRBJ1-5	CASSIGDSNQPQHF	TGTGCCAGCAGTATCGGGGACAGCAATCAGCCCCAGCATTTT
.	.	TRBV7-2	TRBJ1-1	CASSPHSEAFF	TGTGCCAGCAGCCCTCATTCTGAAGCTTTCTTT
.	.	TRBV7-2	TRBJ2-1	CASSLDGSSYNEQFF	TGTGCCAGCAGCCTCGACGGAAGCTCCTACAATGAGCAGTTCTTC
TRBD2	.	TRBV19	TRBJ2-3	CASSIGGTSGRAFGTDTQYF	TGTGCCAGTAGTATAGGAGGGACTAGCGGGAGGGCCTTTGGCACAGATACGCAGTATTTT
TRBD1	.	TRBV5-4	TRBJ1-4	CASSYAGQGAVGGEEKLFF	TGTGCCAGCAGCTATGCAGGACAGGGGGCAGTGGGAGGTGAAGAAAAACTGTTTTTT
.	.	TRBV28	TRBJ2-7	CASSLRVRTYEQYF	TGTGCCAGCAGTTTAAGGGTTAGAACCTACGAGCAGTACTTC
.	.	TRBV7-8	TRBJ2-5	CASSWAGRETQYF	TGTGCCAGCAGCTGGGCAGGGCGGGAGACCCAGTACTTC
.	.	TRBV7-2	TRBJ2-3	CASSLVAGYGTDTQYF	TGTGCCAGCAGCTTAGTGGCGGGGTATGGCACAGATACGCAGTATTTT
TRBD1	few	TRBV7-2	TRBJ2-1	CASSLPTGTGNYNEQFF	TGTGCCAGCAGCCTTCCCACCGGGACAGGGAATTACAATGAGCAGTTCTTC
TRBD2	.	TRBV6-1	TRBJ2-1	CASHIGTSGGNEQFF	TGTGCCAGCCACATCGGGACTAGCGGGGGGAATGAGCAGTTCTTC
.	.	TRBV7-1	TRBJ2-7	CASSASDRSYEQYF	TGTGCCAGCAGCGCCTCAGACAGGAGCTACGAGCAGTACTTC
.	.	TRBV7-9	TRBJ2-1	CASSPSILSSYNEQFF	TGTGCCAGCAGCCCCTCAATCCTGAGCTCCTACAATGAGCAGTTCTTC
.	medium-sized	TRBV24-1	TRBJ2-3	CATSRSGKTTDTQYF	TGTGCCACCAGTCGATCCGGAAAAACCACAGATACGCAGTATTTT
.	.	TRBV7-2	TRBJ1-2	CASSVDSRGDYGYTF	TGTGCCAGCAGCGTCGACAGCCGTGGAGACTATGGCTACACCTTC
.	.	TRBV7-8	TRBJ2-7	CASSLASLSSYEQYF	TGTGCCAGCAGCTTAGCGTCTCTTTCCTCCTACGAGCAGTACTTC